One and the same sample provided the 26 T cell receptor beta chains below, sequenced in a study of cytomegalovirus exposure and HLA in healthy donors. Both 60 Vbeta primers and 13 Jbeta primers went into the PCR. The method was immunoSEQ multiplex PCR; TCRdb's version includes in-frame clones alone and lacks a portion of them. The repertoire holds over 85,000 clones, approximately 70% seen once, with around 3.5% in the top ten. Source material: PBMCs. All receptors derive from a man aged 40-50 years in good health and CMV-seronegative.

This chain links TRBV7-9 with TRBJ1-5; possibly TRBD1 for D (5 bases). V lost 5 bases, J lost 8 bases, and 16 bases lay in between. Per the germline V gene, CDR1 is SEHNR and CDR2 is FQNEAQ (reference sequence). The CDR3 length is 14 residues. Here the CDR3 DNA reads TGTGCCAGCAGCCGGGGGGGGGTGAGGGAGCCCCAGCATTTT. This encodes CASSRGGVREPQHF.

The V gene is TRBV19, the J gene TRBJ2-7; 8 nucleotides line up with TRBD1. The CDR3 extends over 15 amino acids. Germline V gene data show CDR1 as LNHDA and CDR2 as SQIVND (reference sequence). The ends lost 1 base at V and 5 bases at J; junction bases unmatched: 7. The CDR3 region is CASSIGTGYVHEQYF. The CDR3 nucleotides read TGTGCCAGTAGTATAGGGACAGGGTACGTCCACGAGCAGTACTTC.

The chain joins TRBV15 to TRBJ2-7; D not resolved. Germline V lookup: CDR1 LNHNV, CDR2 YYDKDF (reference sequence). V gave up 0 bases and J gave up 0 bases, with 9 bases separating them. The CDR3 is 15 residues long. CDR3 nucleotides: TGTGCCACCAGCAGAGATTGGCCAGACTCCTACGAGCAGTACTTC. It yields the protein CATSRDWPDSYEQYF.

The V and J genes are TRBV7-6 and TRBJ2-6, with D unresolved. CDR3 length equals 16 residues. Germline lookup yields CDR1 SGHVS and CDR2 FNYEAQ. V was clipped by 4 bases and J by 0 bases, with 10 bases between them. CDR3 DNA sequence: TGTGCCAGCAGCTCCGACGGGTTCTCTGGGGCCAACGTCCTGACTTTC. Protein product: CASSSDGFSGANVLTF. The variable domain in full, with the rest retrieved from reference TRBV7-6 and TRBJ2-6, is GAGVSQSPRYKVTKRGQDVALRCDPISGHVSLYWYRQALGQGPEFLTYFNYEAQQDKSGLPNDRFSAERPEGSISTLTIQRTEQRDSAMYRCASSSDGFSGANVLTFGAGSRLTVL.

This clone showed up just a few times. The rearrangement uses TRBV5-6 and TRBJ2-3; 10 positions agree with TRBD2. V shed 3 bases and J 6 bases; nucleotides not matched to a gene: 4. Germline V lookup: CDR1 SGHDT, CDR2 YYEEEE. The CDR3 runs to 14 residues. The CDR3 DNA follows: TGTGCCAGCAGCTCTGGACTAGCGGCCGATACGCAGTATTTT. It encodes CASSSGLAADTQYF.

Here the CDR3 reads CASSPRTSGDRYNEQFF. The CDR3 DNA reads as TGTGCCAGCTCACCCCGGACTAGCGGGGATCGCTACAATGAGCAGTTCTTC. The chain recombines TRBV18 with TRBJ2-1; 12 nucleotides align to TRBD2. The CDR3 consists of 17 residues. The germline V gene has CDR1 KGHSH and CDR2 LQKENI. V lost 3 bases, J lost 3 bases, and 6 bases stayed unmatched.

The V and J genes are TRBV13 and TRBJ2-7; the D is unclear. This CDR3 comprises 13 residues. With 2 bases removed from V and 6 bases from J, the gap between germline ends came to 11 bases. CDR1 and CDR2 from the germline V gene are PRHDT and FYEKMQ (reference sequence). CDR3 residues: CASSLSTGGEQYF. DNA of the CDR3: TGTGCCAGCAGCTTATCTACTGGTGGCGAGCAGTACTTC.

This rearrangement joins TRBV9 to TRBJ1-2, with a possible D match to TRBD1 (6 bases). The CDR3 sequence is 15 residues long. The V end lost 4 bases, the J end lost 1 base, and 14 bases lay between the germline ends. Germline V lookup: CDR1 SGDLS, CDR2 YYNGEE. CDR3: CASSPGTKVNYGYTF. In DNA, the CDR3 is TGTGCCAGCAGCCCGGGGACAAAAGTTAACTATGGCTACACCTTC.

The rearrangement uses TRBV7-8 and TRBJ2-1, with D possibly TRBD1 on 6 matching bases. Trimming took 0 bases from V and 10 from J, leaving 10 bases between them. Germline V CDR1 and CDR2: SGHVS, FQNEAQ. CDR3 length: 13 residues. CDR3 sequence reads: CASSLAYRGEQFF. DNA of the CDR3: TGTGCCAGCAGCTTAGCGTATAGGGGGGAGCAGTTCTTC.

The genes are TRBV5-4 and TRBJ1-2; possibly TRBD1 for D (6 bases). Trimming took off 0 bases at V and 3 bases at J, with 12 bases between the two ends. Germline CDR1 and CDR2: SGHNT and YYREEE (reference sequence). The CDR3 length is 15 residues. Written as DNA, the CDR3 is TGTGCCAGCAGCTTGGGCGGGGGCCGATACTATGGCTACACCTTC. Translating gives CASSLGGGRYYGYTF.

The gene calls are TRBV30 and TRBJ1-3; no clear D. The V gene's germline CDR1 is GTSNPN and CDR2 SVGIG (reference sequence). V lost 0 bases and J 0 bases, leaving 9 bases between the germline ends. The CDR3 extends over 15 amino acids. CDR3 coding DNA: TGTGCCTGGAGTGTACGGGTTTACTCTGGAAACACCATATATTTT. Residues: CAWSVRVYSGNTIYF.

This sequence joins TRBV5-1 and TRBJ1-4, with D perhaps matching TRBD1 (6 bases). The CDR3 has 16 amino acids. The V end lost 4 bases, the J end lost 4 bases, and 17 bases lay between the germline ends. Looked up from germline, CDR1 is SGHRS and CDR2 is YFSETQ. The CDR3 nucleotides are TGCGCCAGCAGCACGAGAGGGGGTACTTATAATGAAAAACTGTTTTTT. It translates to CASSTRGGTYNEKLFF. The variable domain in full, with the rest retrieved from reference TRBV5-1 and TRBJ1-4, is KAGVTQTPRYLIKTRGQQVTLSCSPISGHRSVSWYQQTPGQGLQFLFEYFSETQRNKGNFPGRFSGRQFSNSRSEMNVSTLELGDSALYLCASSTRGGTYNEKLFFGSGTQLSVL.

V gene TRBV15 combines with J gene TRBJ2-7; no firm D call. The CDR3 has 14 amino acids. The V and J ends lost 2 bases and 5 bases respectively, with 13 bases between them. Germline CDR1 and CDR2: LNHNV and YYDKDF (reference sequence). For the CDR3, the DNA is TGTGCCACCAGCAGAAGCACGCTTCGGGACGAGCAGTACTTC. Its translation: CATSRSTLRDEQYF.

CDR3 amino acids: CASAAGATFNEQFF. Here the CDR3 DNA reads TGTGCCAGCGCAGCGGGGGCCACGTTCAATGAGCAGTTCTTC. This rearrangement joins TRBV6-4 to TRBJ2-1; 8 nucleotides line up with TRBD2. This CDR3 contains 14 residues. Losses at the gene ends were 8 bases for V and 6 bases for J; bases not matched to a gene: 9. The V gene's germline CDR1 is MRHNA and CDR2 SNTAGT.

This clone showed up just a few times. This chain connects TRBV7-9 to TRBJ1-1; no firm D call. Germline V CDR1 and CDR2: SEHNR, FQNEAQ (reference sequence). The V gene lost 8 bases and the J gene lost 1 base, with 8 bases spanning the gap. The length of the CDR3 is 12 residues. CDR3 amino acids: CASGFGNTEAFF. DNA for the CDR3: TGTGCCAGCGGTTTCGGGAACACTGAAGCTTTCTTT.

The rearrangement uses TRBV2 and TRBJ2-7; 9 bases are shared with TRBD1. The J segment lost 7 bases and the V segment lost 6 bases, leaving 10 bases of the junction unmatched. The CDR3 is 14 amino acids. CDR1 and CDR2 from the germline V gene are SNHLY and FYNNEI. CDR3 coding DNA: TGTGCCAGCAGCTCTCGGACAGGGGTGGGAGAGCAGTACTTC. This gives the protein CASSSRTGVGEQYF.

The chain couples TRBV7-9 to TRBJ2-2, with D perhaps TRBD1 (5 bases). Per germline, CDR1 SEHNR and CDR2 FQNEAQ (reference sequence). V gave up 1 base and J gave up 3 bases, with 6 bases separating them. The CDR3 sequence is 14 residues long. The CDR3 sequence is CASSLDRYTGELFF. The CDR3 coding sequence is TGTGCCAGCAGCTTAGACAGGTACACCGGGGAGCTGTTTTTT.

The gene calls are TRBV29-1 and TRBJ2-7, with D perhaps TRBD2 (6 bases). This CDR3 contains 15 residues. Germline loops: CDR1 SQVTM, CDR2 ANQGSEA. Trimming cost V 6 bases and J 0 bases, with 18 bases left between them. This CDR3 reads CSVAVGRTSSYEQYF. CDR3 in DNA: TGCAGCGTGGCCGTCGGGAGAACCAGCTCCTACGAGCAGTACTTC.

This clone was picked up a small number of times. This rearrangement joins TRBV2 to TRBJ1-4; D unresolved. Germline V gene data show CDR1 as SNHLY and CDR2 as FYNNEI. The CDR3 has 12 amino acids. The ends were cut back, 5 bases at V and 8 bases at J, with 9 bases in the middle. This CDR3 is CASSLVVEKLFF. The CDR3 coding sequence is TGTGCCAGCAGTCTCGTTGTGGAAAAACTGTTTTTT.

The rearrangement links TRBV5-6 to TRBJ1-5, with 7 bases that match TRBD1. The CDR3 extends over 15 amino acids. The J segment lost 5 bases and the V segment lost 0 bases, leaving 5 bases of the junction unmatched. Germline V gene lookup returns CDR1 SGHDT and CDR2 YYEEEE. For the CDR3, the DNA is TGTGCCAGCAGCTTGGAGGTACAGGGGTATCAGCCCCAGCATTTT. Protein: CASSLEVQGYQPQHF.

The V and J genes are TRBV5-1 and TRBJ1-6; TRBD1 matches 10 bases. V dropped 0 bases and J dropped 7; count of bases not matched to a gene: 1. The germline CDR1 and CDR2 sequences are SGHRS and YFSETQ. This CDR3 is 15 amino acids long. CDR3 nucleotide sequence: TGCGCCAGCAGCTTGGGGGACAGGGGAAATTCACCCCTCCACTTT. Translated: CASSLGDRGNSPLHF.

The chain couples TRBV4-3 to TRBJ2-7; 12 nucleotides agree with TRBD1. Trimming removed 2 bases from V and 7 bases from J; junction bases left unmatched: 12. There are 17 residues in the CDR3. CDR1 is LGHNA and CDR2 is YSLEER in the germline V gene. The CDR3 DNA follows: TGCGCCAGCAGCCAATACCTGTTGGGACAGGGGGCTTGGGAGCAGTACTTC. Translating gives CASSQYLLGQGAWEQYF.

The J gene is TRBJ2-3, the V gene TRBV29-1, with D hard to call. Trimming pared 5 bases from V and 1 base from J, leaving 7 bases between. The CDR3 is 12 amino acids. CDR1 and CDR2 (germline): SQVTM, ANQGSEA. CDR3 sequence reads: CSVNQGTDTQYF. The CDR3 DNA reads TGCAGCGTTAATCAGGGCACAGATACGCAGTATTTT.

J is TRBJ2-5 and V is TRBV6-5; possibly TRBD2 for D (5 bases). The end of the DNA aligns better with TRBJ2-7, so the J call may be wrong. Germline loops: CDR1 MNHEY, CDR2 SVGAGI. The CDR3 covers 14 residues. CDR3 region: CASSRPGGSYEQYF. The CDR3 DNA is TGTGCCAGCAGCCGACCGGGCGGGTCCTACGAGCAGTACTTC.

This sequence joins TRBV5-1 and TRBJ1-6; tentative D call: TRBD1 (6 bases). CDR1 is SGHRS, CDR2 YFSETQ, per germline. The V end was cut by 0 bases, the J end by 14 bases, with 18 bases between. The CDR3 contains 15 residues. CDR3 in amino acids: CASSLGAGVGEALHF. Here the CDR3 DNA reads TGCGCCAGCAGCTTGGGGGCAGGGGTCGGTGAGGCCCTCCACTTT.

The gene calls are TRBV4-1 and TRBJ2-2, with D perhaps TRBD1 (6 bases). Germline V gives CDR1 MGHRA, CDR2 YSYEKL. The V and J ends lost 5 bases and 0 bases respectively, with 10 bases between them. The CDR3 has 15 residues. In DNA form, the CDR3 reads TGCGCCAGCAGCGCAGGACAGTCGAACACCGGGGAGCTGTTTTTT. Translating gives CASSAGQSNTGELFF.